This T cell receptor (beta chain) was observed in a study of beta chain features in type 1 diabetes. Study-level findings and limits: In comparison with healthy donors, patients had naive, central memory and Treg TCRB repertoires that appeared more similar.

It was via CD45RO/CCR7/CD25/CD127/CD95/CD27 that CD4+ naive, central memory, regulatory and stem cell-like memory cells were sorted. Since all of the isolated RNA was reverse transcribed, expressed TCRB transcripts were what got sequenced. For naive, central memory and regulatory T cell samples, reads averaged around 3.5 million. Generated by immunoSEQ multiplex PCR, the TCRdb table keeps only in-frame clones and is missing some. This table has approximately 340,000 clones, roughly 16% appearing once. V trimming: 4 bases; J trimming: 5 bases; junction bases outside the gene matches: 5. Germline CDR1 reads SGDLS; CDR2 reads YYNGEE. This CDR3 comprises 16 residues. This clone was seen a handful of times. Antigen unknown.

Sequenced sample: naive CD4+ T cells from blood. The rearrangement links TRBV9 to TRBJ2-3; TRBD2 aligns across 15 bases. This TCR came from a woman in her late teens or twenties in good health. DNA for the CDR3: TGTGCCAGCAGCAGCCCGGGACTAGCGGGAGGAGATACGCAGTATTTT. Protein: CASSSPGLAGGDTQYF.